This is a list of T cell receptor beta chains from one sample in a study of OX40 agonist ivuxolimab in advanced cancers. Only in-frame clones appear in the TCRdb table, and some are missing; sequencing was by immunoSEQ multiplex PCR. In the table there are 70,000 to 100,000 clones, 75% to 90% of which are singletons. The material sequenced was CD4+ or CD8+ T cells sorted from blood, taken in a trial of the OX40 agonist ivuxolimab. These receptor sequences come from an adult with an advanced solid tumor such as melanoma, head and neck, liver or kidney cancer. Each CDR3 is given with its conserved first and last residue. The order of the fields is clone size, D gene, V gene, J gene, CDR3 DNA, CDR3 protein. D genes are given only for firm matches. Rows give clone size only sometimes, using once, few, many, or a class for an expanded clone.

.	TRBD1	TRBV5-1	TRBJ2-5	TGCGCCAGCAGCCCCCCCGGGACAGGGGGAGAGACCCAGTACTTC	CASSPPGTGGETQYF
.	TRBD1	TRBV5-1	TRBJ1-2	TGCGCCAGCAGCATTAACACAGGGGCCAACTATGGCTACACCTTC	CASSINTGANYGYTF
few	TRBD1	TRBV30	TRBJ1-2	TGTGCCTGGAGTGGCCCTCGACAGGGGGACTATGGCTACACCTTC	CAWSGPRQGDYGYTF
.	TRBD2	TRBV10-2	TRBJ2-3	TGCGCCAGCATTCAAAGCGGGAGTCGGTATACGCAGTATTTT	CASIQSGSRYTQYF
.	.	TRBV10-3	TRBJ2-7	TGTGCCATCAGGAAGGGTTCCGGACAGACCTACGAGCAGTACTTC	CAIRKGSGQTYEQYF
.	TRBD2	TRBV11-3	TRBJ2-1	TGTGCCAGCAGCTCCGTGTTTGAGACTAGCGGGTTGGGGCCCTACAATGAGCAGTTCTTC	CASSSVFETSGLGPYNEQFF
.	.	TRBV5-1	TRBJ2-2	TGCGCCAGCAGCTTGGGCTTAACGAACACCGGGGAGCTGTTTTTT	CASSLGLTNTGELFF
.	TRBD2	TRBV10-3	TRBJ2-7	TGTGCCATCAGTGAGACGGGGGGGAACTCCTACGAGCAGTACTTC	CAISETGGNSYEQYF
.	TRBD1	TRBV5-6	TRBJ1-1	TGTGCCAGCAGCGTACAGGGGGGGATGAACACTGAAGCTTTCTTT	CASSVQGGMNTEAFF
.	TRBD1	TRBV19	TRBJ2-6	TGTGCCACCGGACAGGGGGTAGGTGGGGCCAACGTCCTGACTTTC	CATGQGVGGANVLTF
.	TRBD1	TRBV10-3	TRBJ1-1	TGTGCCTCGTCCGGGACAGCTAACACTGAAGCTTTCTTT	CASSGTANTEAFF
.	.	TRBV11-2	TRBJ2-5	TGTGCCAGCAGCTTAGATTGGGTCTCAAAAGAGACCCAGTACTTC	CASSLDWVSKETQYF
.	TRBD1	TRBV9	TRBJ2-3	TGTGCCAGCAGCAACCGGGACAGGGCGGCAGATACGCAGTATTTT	CASSNRDRAADTQYF
.	TRBD1	TRBV7-9	TRBJ1-3	TGTGCCAGCAGACCGGGACAGGGTAGCGGAAACACCATATATTTT	CASRPGQGSGNTIYF
.	.	TRBV5-1	TRBJ2-1	TGCGCCAGCAGCCCCGGAGTAAGCGGAACCTACAATGAGCAGTTCTTC	CASSPGVSGTYNEQFF
.	TRBD2	TRBV29-1	TRBJ2-3	TGCAGCGTTGAGTCAGGGACTAGGGATACGCAGTATTTT	CSVESGTRDTQYF
.	.	TRBV25-1	TRBJ1-3	TGTGCCAGCAGGGGGTTCTCTGGAAACACCATATATTTT	CASRGFSGNTIYF
.	.	TRBV10-1	TRBJ1-2	TGCGCCAGCAGTGAAACCCCAACAGTGTCTTATGGCTACACCTTC	CASSETPTVSYGYTF
.	TRBD1	TRBV10-3	TRBJ2-3	TGTGCCAGCTCCGGGACAGGGCGCACAGATACGCAGTATTTT	CASSGTGRTDTQYF
.	.	TRBV4-1	TRBJ2-2	TGCGCCAGCAGCCAACTGGGGAGCCGAGGGGGCACCGGGGAGCTGTTTTTT	CASSQLGSRGGTGELFF
once	.	TRBV4-3	TRBJ2-1	TGCGCCAGCAGCCAACAGGTTCTTCCCTACAATGAGCAGTTCTTC	CASSQQVLPYNEQFF
.	.	TRBV6-5	TRBJ1-5	TGTGCCAGCAGCTTAGACCGGTTCAATCAGCCCCAGCATTTT	CASSLDRFNQPQHF
once	.	TRBV18	TRBJ2-2	TGTGCCAGCTCCGACAGGACCACCGGGGAGCTGTTTTTT	CASSDRTTGELFF
.	.	TRBV7-2	TRBJ1-5	TGTGCCAGCAGCTTAGTATGGGGGTGGGATCAGCCCCAGCATTTT	CASSLVWGWDQPQHF
.	.	TRBV7-2	TRBJ2-3	TGTGCCAGCAGCTTAGGCCCCAACCGGCCTAGCACAGATACGCAGTATTTT	CASSLGPNRPSTDTQYF
.	.	TRBV5-5	TRBJ2-3	TGTGCCAGCAGTTCTCGGTGGTGGCCCGGGACGTTTAGCACAGATACGCAGTATTTT	CASSSRWWPGTFSTDTQYF
.	TRBD2	TRBV11-2	TRBJ2-7	TGTGCCAGCAGCCCCCCAAGCGGGAGCGAGCAGTACTTC	CASSPPSGSEQYF
few	.	TRBV5-1	TRBJ2-1	TGCGCCAGCAGCTTGGAGCCAGACAATGAGCAGTTCTTC	CASSLEPDNEQFF
.	.	TRBV6-5	TRBJ1-1	TGTGCCAGCAGCTGGAACCGGGAAGGAGGGGAAGCTTTCTTT	CASSWNREGGEAFF
.	TRBD2	TRBV30	TRBJ2-7	TGTGCCTGGAGTGTACGTGGACTAGCGAATTACGAGCAGTACTTC	CAWSVRGLANYEQYF
.	.	TRBV7-2	TRBJ2-6	TGTGCCAGCAGCTTACGGGGAAGGGGATCTGGGGCCAACGTCCTGACTTTC	CASSLRGRGSGANVLTF
.	.	TRBV30	TRBJ2-3	TGTGCCTGGAGTTTTCACCGAAGCGGTCCATCGGGCGATACGCAGTATTTT	CAWSFHRSGPSGDTQYF